The 17 T cell receptor beta chains below come from one sample, sequenced in a study of sequential checkpoint blockade in melanoma. Data came from immunoSEQ multiplex PCR; TCRdb stores just in-frame clones and leaves some out. The data show hundreds of clones, about 25% seen once. Treatment indicated: randomized to nivolumab then ipilimumab (arm A) or the reverse (arm B). The source was tumor tissue (inferred from file names), collected from a patient given nivolumab and ipilimumab in sequence. These receptors came from a human donor with melanoma.

The chain uses TRBV11-3 and TRBJ2-2; maybe TRBD2 (5 bases). CDR3 length: 18 residues. The V gene lost 3 bases and the J gene lost 1 base, with 18 bases spanning the gap. In germline, CDR1 is SGHNT, CDR2 YENEEA. CDR3 nucleotides: TGTGCCAGCAGCTTCTGGTTCGGGAAGGGAGAGAACACCGGGGAGCTGTTTTTT. Amino acids: CASSFWFGKGENTGELFF.

This clone turned up a few times. The chain couples TRBV14 to TRBJ2-7, with a weak D call TRBD2 (5 bases). V shed 4 bases and J shed 6 bases, with 13 bases lying between them. Germline lookup yields CDR1 SGHDN and CDR2 FVKESK. The CDR3 runs 13 residues. Written as DNA, the CDR3 is TGTGCCAGCAGCCTCTACGGAGGATTCGAGCAGTACTTC. Its translation is CASSLYGGFEQYF.

The V and J genes are TRBV15 and TRBJ2-2; D tentatively fits TRBD1 or TRBD2 (6 bases each). The germline gives CDR1 LNHNV, CDR2 YYDKDF (reference sequence). The V end lost 6 bases, the J end lost 2 bases, and 13 bases lay between the germline ends. The CDR3 is 15 residues long. The CDR3 here is CATRGGGLNTGELFF. As DNA, the CDR3 is TGTGCCACCAGGGGGGGCGGGTTAAACACCGGGGAGCTGTTTTTT.

This clone was observed a handful of times. The J gene is TRBJ1-6, the V gene TRBV6-8; TRBD1 is a possible D gene (6 bases). Germline loops: CDR1 MNHGY, CDR2 SAAAGT. The V gene lost 5 bases and the J gene lost 6 bases, with 14 bases spanning the gap. There are 15 residues in the CDR3. CDR3 bases: TGTGCCAGCAGTGACAACAGGGTGCCTAATTCACCCCTCCACTTT. Protein product: CASSDNRVPNSPLHF.

This clone was recorded a few times. The rearrangement links TRBV9 to TRBJ2-7; D not resolved. This CDR3 spans 15 amino acids. Germline values: CDR1 SGDLS, CDR2 YYNGEE. V lost 0 bases and J lost 1, with 11 bases in between. CDR3 protein: CASSVEGSASYEQYF. The CDR3 DNA is TGTGCCAGCAGCGTAGAGGGCTCGGCTTCCTACGAGCAGTACTTC.

This clone came up a few times. This sequence joins TRBV9 and TRBJ1-2; possibly TRBD1 for D (5 bases). This CDR3 comprises 14 residues. The V end was cut by 5 bases, the J end by 3 bases, with 14 bases between. The germline V gene has CDR1 SGDLS and CDR2 YYNGEE. CDR3 sequence reads: CASSEFGGYYGYTF. CDR3 sequence (DNA): TGTGCCAGCAGTGAATTTGGGGGATACTATGGCTACACCTTC.

This clone has only a few counts. The V call is TRBV11-3, the J call TRBJ1-5; tentative D call: TRBD1 (5 bases). With 2 bases removed from V and 10 bases from J, the gap between germline ends came to 15 bases. CDR1 SGHNT and CDR2 YENEEA come from the germline V gene. The CDR3 contains 14 residues. The CDR3 DNA is TGTGCCAGCAGCTTAAGTCCAGGGCCAGATCCCCAGCATTTT. It translates to CASSLSPGPDPQHF.

By frequency in the sample, this clone is medium-sized. The gene calls are TRBV6-8 and TRBJ2-3; 10 positions agree with TRBD1. CDR3 length: 14 residues. CDR1 MNHGY and CDR2 SAAAGT come from the germline V gene. V shed 6 bases and J 2 bases; nucleotides not matched to a gene: 2. The CDR3 DNA reads as TGTGCCAGCAGGGGGACAGGGGACACAGATACGCAGTATTTT. Translating it yields CASRGTGDTDTQYF.

This clone showed up just a few times. The chain is built from TRBV6-8 and TRBJ2-5; 9 nucleotides line up with TRBD2. Germline V lookup: CDR1 MNHGY, CDR2 SAAAGT. V dropped 10 bases and J dropped 2; count of bases not matched to a gene: 5. The CDR3 contains 13 residues. Here the CDR3 reads CAMGAGGQETQYF. CDR3 bases: TGTGCCATGGGAGCGGGGGGACAAGAGACCCAGTACTTC.

This clone was found a few times. The rearrangement uses TRBV6-8 and TRBJ2-7, with 9 nucleotides matching TRBD2. The trim removed 5 bases at V and 0 bases at J, leaving 5 bases unmatched. The CDR3 consists of 15 residues. Germline CDR1 is MNHGY and CDR2 is SAAAGT. The CDR3 sequence: CASSPSGDSSYEQYF. The CDR3 bases are TGTGCCAGCAGTCCTAGCGGGGATAGCTCCTACGAGCAGTACTTC.

This chain's CDR3 is CASQRGFDRGSTEAFF. DNA of the CDR3: TGTGCCAGCCAACGGGGGTTCGACAGGGGTTCCACTGAAGCTTTCTTT. This sequence joins TRBV19 and TRBJ1-1, with 8 bases that match TRBD1. With V trimmed by 9 bases and J by 4 bases, 16 bases remained unmatched. CDR3 length: 16 residues. Germline-derived CDR1 and CDR2 are LNHDA and SQIVND (reference sequence).

This clone was observed a handful of times. The rearrangement joins TRBV12-5 to TRBJ2-1, with unresolved D. This CDR3 comprises 14 residues. Germline V gene data show CDR1 as LGHNT and CDR2 as FRNRAP. The CDR3 loop reads CASTTGGSYNEQFF. The CDR3 nucleotides read TGTGCCAGCACTACGGGTGGGTCCTACAATGAGCAGTTCTTC. Full variable domain (rest looked up from reference TRBV12-5 and TRBJ2-1): DARVTQTPRHKVTEMGQEVTMRCQPILGHNTVFWYRQTMMQGLELLAYFRNRAPLDDSGMPKDRFSAEMPDATLATLKIQPSEPRDSAVYFCASTTGGSYNEQFFGPGTRLTVL.

This clone was observed a handful of times. The chain has TRBV11-1 and TRBJ2-1, with 7 positions matching TRBD1. Trimming at V came to 3 bases and at J to 8 bases, leaving 7 bases not matched to a gene. The CDR3 has 14 residues. Germline CDR1 SGHAT, CDR2 FQDESV (reference sequence). The CDR3 bases are TGTGCCAGCAGCTTCTCCACAGGGGACGATGAGCAGTTCTTC. It codes for CASSFSTGDDEQFF.

This clone was detected a few times. The rearrangement uses TRBV4-1 and TRBJ2-1, with 7 nucleotides matching TRBD1. V was clipped by 7 bases and J by 0 bases; unmatched bases: 9. This CDR3 is 16 amino acids long. Looked up from germline, CDR1 is MGHRA and CDR2 is YSYEKL. The CDR3 is CASTAGQASSYNEQFF. The CDR3 DNA reads TGCGCCAGCACAGCAGGACAGGCTAGCTCCTACAATGAGCAGTTCTTC.

The rearrangement uses TRBV19 and TRBJ2-5; 15 positions agree with TRBD2. V was pared by 4 bases and J by 5 bases, with 2 bases of the junction left unmatched. This CDR3 comprises 15 residues. Germline loops: CDR1 LNHDA, CDR2 SQIVND (reference sequence). DNA for the CDR3: TGTGCCAGTAGTACCGGGACTAGCGGGAGGGAGACCCAGTACTTC. It is translated as CASSTGTSGRETQYF.

This clone was recorded a few times. This rearrangement joins TRBV19 to TRBJ1-4; TRBD1 is a possible D gene (5 bases). Trimming removed 3 bases at V and 2 bases at J, with 10 bases between. This CDR3 comprises 15 residues. From germline, CDR1 is LNHDA and CDR2 SQIVND (reference sequence). The CDR3 is CASSIVGTTNEKLFF. The CDR3 coding sequence is TGTGCCAGTAGTATTGTGGGGACCACTAATGAAAAACTGTTTTTT.

This clone is large (0.1 to 1%) in the sample. The rearrangement links TRBV11-3 to TRBJ2-1; 7 bases fit TRBD2. Germline CDR1 reads SGHNT; CDR2 reads YENEEA. This CDR3 spans 17 amino acids. With V trimmed by 1 base and J by 1 base, 7 bases remained unmatched. CDR3 amino acids: CASSLVGLGGSYNEQFF. The CDR3 nucleotides read TGTGCCAGCAGCTTAGTAGGCCTCGGGGGGTCCTACAATGAGCAGTTCTTC.